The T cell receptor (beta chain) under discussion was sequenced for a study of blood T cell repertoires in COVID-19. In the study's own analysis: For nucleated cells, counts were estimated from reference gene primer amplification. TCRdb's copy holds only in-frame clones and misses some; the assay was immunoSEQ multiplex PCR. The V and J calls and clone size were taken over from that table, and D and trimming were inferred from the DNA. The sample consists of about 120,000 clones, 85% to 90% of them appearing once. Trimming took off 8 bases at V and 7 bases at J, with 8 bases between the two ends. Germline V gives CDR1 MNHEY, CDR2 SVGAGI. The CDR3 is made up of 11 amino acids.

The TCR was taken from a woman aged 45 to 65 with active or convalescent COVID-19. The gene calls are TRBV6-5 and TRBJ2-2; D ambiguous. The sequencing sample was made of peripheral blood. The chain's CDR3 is CASQIRGELFF. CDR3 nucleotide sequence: TGTGCCAGCCAGATCCGCGGGGAGCTGTTTTTT.